This T cell receptor (beta chain) was obtained from a study of identical twins. The study's findings and limits: One should note that invariant MAIT and iNKT cells could partly confound zero-insertion analyses.

MiXCR, applied by TCRdb to the 5' RACE reads, yields one record per CDR3 protein. The table lists 500,000 to 650,000 distinct CDR3 sequences, under 8.5% of them singletons. The V and J ends lost 1 base and 1 base respectively, with 11 bases between them. CDR3 length: 16 residues. The germline gives CDR1 MNHNS, CDR2 SASEGT. Only healthy Caucasians were included as donors. As concerns this clonotype: Its antigen is unidentified.

This sample was shared with a second study, whose subject was yellow fever vaccine responses in identical twins. According to that study: The authors reported partly convergent, partly personalized vaccine responses in identical twins.

The chain is built from TRBV6-1 and TRBJ2-1; D might be TRBD1 (6 bases). The sample taken for sequencing was PBMCs. This TCR came from a woman younger than 30 in good health. This CDR3 reads CASSEGYRVSYNEQFF. CDR3 sequence (DNA): TGTGCCAGCAGTGAAGGGTACAGGGTATCCTACAATGAGCAGTTCTTC.